A single sample gave rise to the 5 T cell receptor beta chains below, sequenced in a study of T cells in tuberculosis. After thawing and overnight rest, PBMC were stained with GMM-loaded CD1B tetramer, viability dye and anti-CD3 for sorting. CD1B tetramers were loaded with Rhodococcus equi-derived C32 glucose monomycolate. Using immunoSEQ multiplex PCR, the repertoire was profiled, and TCRdb retains in-frame clones only, with some absent. The sample holds about 59,000 clones, roughly 79% seen once. Sample: CD1b-GMM tetramer-negative cells sorted from PBMCs. Source of these receptors: an adult woman with latent tuberculosis.

This clone was picked up one time. The chain joins TRBV7-9 to TRBJ2-2; 8 bases match TRBD2. Trimming removed 5 bases from V and 3 bases from J; junction bases left unmatched: 17. The CDR3 runs 19 residues. The germline V gene encodes CDR1 SEHNR and CDR2 FQNEAQ (reference sequence). The CDR3 reads CASSIIWGGGTPDTGELFF. The CDR3, as DNA: TGTGCCAGCAGCATTATATGGGGCGGGGGGACACCCGACACCGGGGAGCTGTTTTTT.

The chain recombines TRBV5-6 with TRBJ2-2; D perhaps matches TRBD1 (6 bases). V was trimmed by 7 bases and J by 7 bases, leaving 20 bases between them. This CDR3 is built from 15 residues. The V gene's germline CDR1 is SGHDT and CDR2 YYEEEE. The CDR3 reads CASAETGAVDGELFF. CDR3 bases: TGTGCCAGCGCGGAGACAGGAGCTGTGGACGGGGAGCTGTTTTTT.

The chain couples TRBV6-5 to TRBJ2-7; weak D call: TRBD1 (5 bases). Between the trimmed V and J ends, which lost 5 bases and 2 bases, there was a span of 13 bases. This CDR3 is 14 amino acids long. Germline V gene data show CDR1 as MNHEY and CDR2 as SVGAGI. This CDR3 reads CASSQQVPPYEQYF. CDR3 DNA sequence: TGTGCCAGCAGTCAACAGGTTCCTCCCTACGAGCAGTACTTC.

The V gene is TRBV28, the J gene TRBJ1-1; D is ambiguous. Germline values: CDR1 MDHEN, CDR2 SYDVKM. Trimming stripped 4 bases from V and 9 bases from J, with 12 bases between. This CDR3 has 12 amino acids. The CDR3 is CASSSLMSQAFF. The CDR3 DNA sequence: TGTGCCAGCAGTTCCTTGATGAGCCAAGCTTTCTTT. The full variable domain, completed using reference TRBV28 and TRBJ1-1, is DVKVTQSSRYLVKRTGEKVFLECVQDMDHENMFWYRQDPGLGLRLIYFSYDVKMKEKGDIPEGYSVSREKKERFSLILESASTNQTSMYLCASSSLMSQAFFGQGTRLTVV.

J is TRBJ2-7 and V is TRBV6-1; 10 nucleotides match TRBD2. The CDR3 has 14 amino acids. From germline, CDR1 is MNHNS and CDR2 SASEGT. The V and J ends lost 5 bases and 2 bases, in that order; junction bases with no gene match: 3. This CDR3 is CASSQREGTYEQYF. The CDR3, as DNA: TGTGCCAGCAGTCAGCGGGAGGGAACCTACGAGCAGTACTTC.